A selection of T cell receptor beta chains follows, all from one sample in a study of T-cell memory formation after mild COVID-19. TCRdb ran MiXCR on the 5' RACE reads and lists one entry per CDR3 protein. This sample has 390,000 or so distinct CDR3 sequences, with about 17% found just once. The sequencing sample was made of PBMCs or a T cell subset sorted from them (not recorded which). The source is a young man who had mild COVID-19 (a few samples of this study predate the infection). Cell type and time point are not known. Each CDR3 is given with its conserved first and last residue. D genes are given only for firm matches. Clone sizes are given selectively: once, few, many, or a class where the clone is expanded.

V	D	size	J	DNA	CDR3
TRBV20-1	TRBD2	few	TRBJ2-7	TGCAGTGCCAGGACTAGCGGGGGACGCGCGACTAGATACGAGCAGTACTTC	CSARTSGGRATRYEQYF
TRBV5-1	NA	NA	TRBJ2-3	TGCGCCAGCAGCTGGGACTCCTCTAGCACAGATACGCAGTATTTT	CASSWDSSSTDTQYF
TRBV12-3/TRBV12-4	NA	few	TRBJ2-1	TGTGCCAGCAGTTGGGTTTACAATGAGCAGTTCTTC	CASSWVYNEQFF
TRBV4-3	TRBD1	few	TRBJ1-1	TGCGCCAGCAGCCGACGGACAGGGAGAGGCACTGAAGCTTTCTTT	CASSRRTGRGTEAFF
TRBV12-3/TRBV12-4	TRBD1	few	TRBJ1-5	TGTGCCAGCAGTATTCAGGGGGCTGGCAATCAGCCCCAGCATTTT	CASSIQGAGNQPQHF
TRBV6-5	NA	NA	TRBJ1-1	TGTGCCAGCAGTTACTCGCGGAAGCAAACGACTGAAGCTTTCTTT	CASSYSRKQTTEAFF
TRBV4-2	NA	NA	TRBJ1-3	TGTGCCAGCAGCCACCCCGGGGGCAGCCTCTCTGGAAACACCATATATTTT	CASSHPGGSLSGNTIYF
TRBV6-5	NA	few	TRBJ2-6	TGTGCCAGCAGTTACTCCCCCCAGGGAAGTGGGGCCAACGTCCTGACTTTC	CASSYSPQGSGANVLTF
TRBV5-1	TRBD2	NA	TRBJ2-1	TGCGCCAGCATCGGGGGGGCCGGGTCCTACAATGAGCAGTTCTTC	CASIGGAGSYNEQFF
TRBV20-1	NA	many	TRBJ2-3	TGCAGTGCTACCAGCGGGCCCACAGATACGCAGTATTTT	CSATSGPTDTQYF
TRBV19	NA	NA	TRBJ2-1	TGTGCCAGTAGTATACGGCAGGGAGGATGGGATGAGCAGTTCTTC	CASSIRQGGWDEQFF
TRBV19	NA	NA	TRBJ1-2	TGTGCCAGTAGTTCCGACAGTAACTATGGCTACACCTTC	CASSSDSNYGYTF
TRBV7-9	NA	NA	TRBJ2-5	TGTGCCAGCAGCAATCCAATCGGGGTGGTGGGAGAGACCCAGTACTTC	CASSNPIGVVGETQYF
TRBV7-9	TRBD1	few	TRBJ2-3	TGTGCCAGCAGCCCGACGACAGGGGACACAGATACGCAGTATTTT	CASSPTTGDTDTQYF
TRBV5-6	TRBD2	NA	TRBJ2-7	TGTGCCAGCAGCTTGGTGGGACTAGGGTCCTACGAGCAGTACTTC	CASSLVGLGSYEQYF
TRBV5-5	NA	NA	TRBJ2-5	TGTGCCAGCAGCTTAGGGGAGTACGAGACCCAGTACTTC	CASSLGEYETQYF
TRBV6-5	TRBD1	NA	TRBJ2-3	TGTGCCACCACGCTAACAGGGGACACAGATACGCAGTATTTT	CATTLTGDTDTQYF
TRBV20-1	NA	few	TRBJ2-7	TGCAGTGCTAGAGATCTCGGAACAAACTCCTACGAGCAGTACTTC	CSARDLGTNSYEQYF
TRBV7-2	TRBD2	NA	TRBJ2-5	TGTGCCAGCAGCTTAGGGGGAGTAGCGGGGGAGACCCAGTACTTC	CASSLGGVAGETQYF
TRBV28	NA	few	TRBJ2-7	TGTGCCAGCAGTTCCAGGGCGGATAACGAGCAGTACTTC	CASSSRADNEQYF
TRBV5-1	TRBD2	NA	TRBJ2-2	TGCGCCAGCAGCCCGTCCCCGGGGGGGAACACCGGGGAGCTGTTTTTT	CASSPSPGGNTGELFF
TRBV4-1	NA	NA	TRBJ2-2	TGCGCCAGCAGCCAAGATCTCGGGCGGAACACCGGGGAGCTGTTTTTT	CASSQDLGRNTGELFF
TRBV4-1	NA	NA	TRBJ1-1	TGCGCCAGCAGCCACCAGAGGACAGCGAACACTGAAGCTTTCTTT	CASSHQRTANTEAFF
TRBV6-2/TRBV6-3	NA	NA	TRBJ2-1	TGTGCCAGCAGTTATTACGTAGGCCATGAGCAGTTCTTC	CASSYYVGHEQFF
TRBV5-1	NA	NA	TRBJ1-2	TGCGCCAGCAGCTTGGACCTTCTCCTCTATGGCTACACCTTC	CASSLDLLLYGYTF
TRBV7-2	NA	few	TRBJ1-6	TGTGCCAGCAGCTTAGCGGGACCCTATAATTCACCCCTCCACTTT	CASSLAGPYNSPLHF
TRBV28	NA	once	TRBJ1-4	TGTGCCAGCAGTTTGACCCTGACAGAGCCGAGTTTT	CASSLTLTEPSF
TRBV7-9	NA	many	TRBJ2-3	TGTGCCCATTCCGGGGGCTGGGCAGATACGCAGTATTTT	CAHSGGWADTQYF
TRBV18	NA	NA	TRBJ2-3	TGTGCCAGCTCACCAAAGGAGGGGTTCACAGATACGCAGTATTTT	CASSPKEGFTDTQYF
TRBV12-3/TRBV12-4	NA	many	TRBJ2-1	TGTGCCAGCAGTCCCCGGGACATAGTGTTCTTC	CASSPRDIVFF
TRBV4-2	NA	few	TRBJ2-4	TGTGCCAGCAGCCAAGTGTTTCGGGGGAGCGGCAAAAACATTCAGTACTTC	CASSQVFRGSGKNIQYF